This TCR beta chain appears in the sequencing data of a study of T cell responses to AZD1222 COVID-19 vaccine. Study findings and constraints: White British donors predominated, females outnumbered males, and clonal diversity was possibly underestimated. Spike as a whole was targeted by vaccine-associated CD4 TCRs, dominant at 160-218 and 743-854. Only 6 or 7 AZD1222 recipients tested seropositive at baseline.

Second-dose groups at about 4 or about 12 weeks were pooled. With respect to this clone: Its matching antigen is unknown.

V dropped 1 base and J dropped 3 bases, with 16 bases sitting between them. This CDR3 is built from 16 residues. Looked up from germline, CDR1 is LGHDT and CDR2 is YNNKEL (reference sequence). TCRdb's table, derived via immunoSEQ multiplex PCR, lists solely in-frame clones and lacks some. The sample lists roughly 120,000 clones; roughly nine tenths were seen once. The sequenced sample was peripheral blood, obtained 28 days after the second AZD1222 dose. V gene TRBV3-1 (or the pseudogene TRBV3-2) combines with J gene TRBJ2-7; D is possibly TRBD1 or TRBD2 (6 bases each). The receptor was isolated from an adult who received the AZD1222 COVID-19 vaccine. The CDR3 region is CASSQGGRRGIYEQYF. In nucleotides, the CDR3 is TGTGCCAGCAGCCAAGGGGGACGGAGGGGGATCTACGAGCAGTACTTC.